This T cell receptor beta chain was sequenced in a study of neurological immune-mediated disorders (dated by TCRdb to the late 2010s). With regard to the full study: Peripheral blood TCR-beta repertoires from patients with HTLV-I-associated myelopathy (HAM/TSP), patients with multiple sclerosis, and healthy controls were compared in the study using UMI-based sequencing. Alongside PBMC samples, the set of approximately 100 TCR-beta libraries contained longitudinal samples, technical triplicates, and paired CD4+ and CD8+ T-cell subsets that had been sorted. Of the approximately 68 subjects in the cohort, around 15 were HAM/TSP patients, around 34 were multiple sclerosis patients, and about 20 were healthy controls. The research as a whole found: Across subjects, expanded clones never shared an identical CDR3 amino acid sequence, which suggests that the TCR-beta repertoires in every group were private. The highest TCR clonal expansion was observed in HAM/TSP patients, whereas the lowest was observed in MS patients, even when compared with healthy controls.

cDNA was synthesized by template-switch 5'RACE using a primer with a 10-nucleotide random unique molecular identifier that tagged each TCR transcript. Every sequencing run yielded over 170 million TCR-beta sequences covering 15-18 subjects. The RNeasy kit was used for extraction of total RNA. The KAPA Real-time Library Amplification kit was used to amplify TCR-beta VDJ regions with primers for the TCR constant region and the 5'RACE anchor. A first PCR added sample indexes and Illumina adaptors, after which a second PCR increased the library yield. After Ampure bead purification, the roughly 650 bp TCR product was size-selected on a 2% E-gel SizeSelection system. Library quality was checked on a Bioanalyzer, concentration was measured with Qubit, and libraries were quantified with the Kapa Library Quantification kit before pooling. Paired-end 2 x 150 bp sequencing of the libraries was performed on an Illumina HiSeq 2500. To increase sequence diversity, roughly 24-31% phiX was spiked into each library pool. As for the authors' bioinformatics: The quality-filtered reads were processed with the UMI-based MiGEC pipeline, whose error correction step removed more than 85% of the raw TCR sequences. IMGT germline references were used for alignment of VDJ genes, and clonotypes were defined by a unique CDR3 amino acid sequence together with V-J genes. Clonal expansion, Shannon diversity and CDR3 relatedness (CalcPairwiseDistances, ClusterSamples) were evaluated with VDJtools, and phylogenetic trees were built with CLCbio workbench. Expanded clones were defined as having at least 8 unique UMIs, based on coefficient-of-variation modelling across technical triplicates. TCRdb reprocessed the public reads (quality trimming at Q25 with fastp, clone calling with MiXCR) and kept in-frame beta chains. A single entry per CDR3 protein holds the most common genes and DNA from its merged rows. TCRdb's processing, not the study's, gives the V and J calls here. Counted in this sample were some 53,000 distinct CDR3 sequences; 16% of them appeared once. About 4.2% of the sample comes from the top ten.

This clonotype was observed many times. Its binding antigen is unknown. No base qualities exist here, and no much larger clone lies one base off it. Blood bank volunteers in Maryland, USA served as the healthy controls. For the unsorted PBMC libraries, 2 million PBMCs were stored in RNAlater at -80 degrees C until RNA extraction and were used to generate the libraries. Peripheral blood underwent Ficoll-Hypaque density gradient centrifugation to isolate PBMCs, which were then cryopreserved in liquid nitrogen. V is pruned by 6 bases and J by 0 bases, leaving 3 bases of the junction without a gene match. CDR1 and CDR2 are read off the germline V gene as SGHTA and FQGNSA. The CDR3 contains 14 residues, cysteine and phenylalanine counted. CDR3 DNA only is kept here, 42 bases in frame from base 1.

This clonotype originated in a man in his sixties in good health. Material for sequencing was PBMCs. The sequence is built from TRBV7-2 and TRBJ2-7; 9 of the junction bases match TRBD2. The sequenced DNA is TGTGCCAGCAGGGAACTAGCGGGCTCCTACGAGCAGTACTTC. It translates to CASRELAGSYEQYF.